The 5 T cell receptor beta chains below all came from one sample that was sequenced in a study of cytomegalovirus exposure and HLA in healthy donors. Primers for the PCR totalled 60 Vbeta and 13 Jbeta. This table comes from immunoSEQ multiplex PCR, and its TCRdb copy is limited to in-frame clones, with some not included. The table shows more than 80,000 clones, with 70% to 80% occurring only once. What was sequenced was PBMCs. These receptor sequences come from a woman between 55 and 75 years old in good health and CMV-seropositive.

Comments on this clone: At one end, the junction sequence differs from germline, possibly due to a read error. This rearrangement joins TRBV5-6 to TRBJ2-7; 9 positions match TRBD2. The germline gives CDR1 SGHDT, CDR2 YYEEEE. The length of the CDR3 is 14 residues. The CDR3 protein is CASSFSGSSHEQYF. CDR3 DNA sequence: TGTGCCAGCAGCTTTAGCGGGAGCTCCCACGAGCAGTACTTC.

The V and J genes are TRBV27 and TRBJ2-7; D perhaps matches TRBD2 (5 bases). The V and J ends lost 5 bases and 3 bases respectively, with 14 bases between them. CDR1 and CDR2 from the germline V gene are MNHEY and SMNVEV (reference sequence). This CDR3 is 14 amino acids long. CDR3 sequence: CASSQRLSFYEQYF. CDR3 bases: TGTGCCAGCAGTCAAAGACTATCGTTCTACGAGCAGTACTTC.

The V and J genes are TRBV27 and TRBJ2-1; 10 bases map to TRBD1. V lost 8 bases to trimming and J lost 6 bases; unmatched junction nucleotides: 10. This CDR3 is 15 amino acids long. Germline loops: CDR1 MNHEY, CDR2 SMNVEV (reference sequence). The chain's CDR3 is CASRKAGTGANEQFF. The CDR3 DNA sequence: TGTGCCAGCCGGAAGGCCGGGACAGGGGCCAATGAGCAGTTCTTC.

The chain carries TRBV5-4 and TRBJ2-3; D remains unclear. From germline, CDR1 is SGHNT and CDR2 YYREEE (reference sequence). V was clipped by 1 base and J by 0 bases, with 6 bases between them. There are 14 residues in the CDR3. Written as DNA, the CDR3 is TGTGCCAGCAGCTTGCGAACTAGCACAGATACGCAGTATTTT. It specifies CASSLRTSTDTQYF.

This clone has just a few counts. V gene TRBV4-1 combines with J gene TRBJ2-1, with 7 positions matching TRBD1. This CDR3 is 16 amino acids long. Germline V gene sequence: CDR1 MGHRA, CDR2 YSYEKL. The J segment lost 1 base and the V segment lost 1 base, leaving 4 bases of the junction unmatched. In nucleotides, the CDR3 is TGCGCCAGCAGCCAAGCGACAGGGACATCCTACAATGAGCAGTTCTTC. Its protein is CASSQATGTSYNEQFF.